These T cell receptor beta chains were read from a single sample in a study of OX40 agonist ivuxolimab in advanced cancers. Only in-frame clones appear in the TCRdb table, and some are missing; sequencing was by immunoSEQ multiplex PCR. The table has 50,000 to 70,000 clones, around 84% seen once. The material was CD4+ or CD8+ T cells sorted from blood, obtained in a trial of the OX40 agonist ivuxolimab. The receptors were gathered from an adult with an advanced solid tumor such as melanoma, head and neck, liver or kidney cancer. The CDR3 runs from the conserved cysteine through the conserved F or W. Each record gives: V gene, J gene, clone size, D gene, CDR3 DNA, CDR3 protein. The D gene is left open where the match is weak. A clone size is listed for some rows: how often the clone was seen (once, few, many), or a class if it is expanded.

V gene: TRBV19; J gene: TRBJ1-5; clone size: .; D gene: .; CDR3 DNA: TGTGCCAGTAGTTGGGCTCCGGCCCCCAATCAGCCCCAGCATTTT; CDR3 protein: CASSWAPAPNQPQHF
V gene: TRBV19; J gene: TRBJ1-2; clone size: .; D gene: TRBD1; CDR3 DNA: TGTGCCAGTAGTACTCCGGGACAGGGACGCCCTGGCTACACCTTC; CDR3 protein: CASSTPGQGRPGYTF
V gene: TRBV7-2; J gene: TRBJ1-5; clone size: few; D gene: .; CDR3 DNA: TGTGCCAGCGGTTTAAATCAGCCCCAGCATTTT; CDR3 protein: CASGLNQPQHF
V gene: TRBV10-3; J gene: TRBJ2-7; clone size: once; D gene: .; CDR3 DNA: TGTGCCATCAGTGAGGGACACTACCCCTACGAGCAGTACTTC; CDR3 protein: CAISEGHYPYEQYF
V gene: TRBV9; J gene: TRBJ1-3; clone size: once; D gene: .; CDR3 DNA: TGTGCCAGCAGCGTAGAATTAGGCCGAGGGGCGACCTCTGGAAACACCATATATTTT; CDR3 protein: CASSVELGRGATSGNTIYF
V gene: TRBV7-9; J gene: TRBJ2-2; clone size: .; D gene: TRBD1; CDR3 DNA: TGTGCCAGCAACCAGGGGGCGCATAGCACCGGGGAGCTGTTTTTT; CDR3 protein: CASNQGAHSTGELFF
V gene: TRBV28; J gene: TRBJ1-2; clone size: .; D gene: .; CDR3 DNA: TGTGCCTCCTTCGGGGAGAGAGCTAACTATGGCTACACCTTC; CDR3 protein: CASFGERANYGYTF
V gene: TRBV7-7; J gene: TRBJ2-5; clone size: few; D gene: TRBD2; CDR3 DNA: TGTGCTAGCAGCCCTACTAGCGGGAGAGGCGAGACCCAGTACTTC; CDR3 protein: CASSPTSGRGETQYF
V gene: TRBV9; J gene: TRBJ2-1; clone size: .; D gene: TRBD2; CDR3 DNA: TGTGCCAGCAGCGTCGGACTAGCGGGCCCTAACTTATACAATGAGCAGTTCTTC; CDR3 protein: CASSVGLAGPNLYNEQFF
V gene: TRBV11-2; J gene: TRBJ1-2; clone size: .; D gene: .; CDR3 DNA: TGTGCCAGCAGCTTGGTGACAGTCTATGGCTACACCTTC; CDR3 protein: CASSLVTVYGYTF
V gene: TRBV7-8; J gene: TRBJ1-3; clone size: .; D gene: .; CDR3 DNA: TGTGCCAGCAGCTTAGCGGTCCAGGGATTTGGAAACACCATATATTTT; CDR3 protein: CASSLAVQGFGNTIYF
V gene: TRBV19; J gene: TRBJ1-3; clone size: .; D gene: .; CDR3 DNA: TGTGCCAGTATTGGACTACAACTCGCTGGAAACACCATATATTTT; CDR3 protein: CASIGLQLAGNTIYF
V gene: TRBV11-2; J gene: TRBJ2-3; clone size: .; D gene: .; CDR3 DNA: TGTGCCAGCAGCCGTCAAGATGCGCAGTATTTT; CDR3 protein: CASSRQDAQYF
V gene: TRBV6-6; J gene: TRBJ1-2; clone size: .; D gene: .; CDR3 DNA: TGTGCCAGCAGACCCACTCGACTCCTAGAGGGCTACACCTTC; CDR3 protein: CASRPTRLLEGYTF
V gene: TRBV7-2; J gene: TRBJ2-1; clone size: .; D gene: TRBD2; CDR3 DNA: TGTGCCAGCAGCTGGGGACTAGCGGGAGGTAATGAGCAGTTCTTC; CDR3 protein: CASSWGLAGGNEQFF
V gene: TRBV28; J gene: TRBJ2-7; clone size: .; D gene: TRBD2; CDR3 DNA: TGTGCCAGCAGTACCCCGGGAGGCCGGAGCTCCTACGAGCAGTACTTC; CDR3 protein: CASSTPGGRSSYEQYF
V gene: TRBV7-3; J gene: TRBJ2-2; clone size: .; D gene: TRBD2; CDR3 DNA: TGTGCCAGCAGCGTGGCTAGCGGGAGTGTCGGCGGGGAGCTGTTTTTT; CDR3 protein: CASSVASGSVGGELFF
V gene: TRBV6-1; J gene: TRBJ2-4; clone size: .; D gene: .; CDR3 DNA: TGTGCCAGCATTCGGGACGTGGGGACAAACATTCAGTACTTC; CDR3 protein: CASIRDVGTNIQYF
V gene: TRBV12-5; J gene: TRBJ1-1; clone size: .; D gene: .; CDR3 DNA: TGTGCTAGTGGCCCGGGACGGGAAATTGAAGCTTTCTTT; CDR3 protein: CASGPGREIEAFF
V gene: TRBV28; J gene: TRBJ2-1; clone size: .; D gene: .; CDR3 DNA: TGTGCCAGCAGTTCCTTATATGAGCAGTTCTTC; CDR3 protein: CASSSLYEQFF
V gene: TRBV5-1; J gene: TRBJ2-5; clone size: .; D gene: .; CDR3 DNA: TGCGCCAGCAGCTTGAGTTCCGGGCAAGAGACCCAGTACTTC; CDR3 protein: CASSLSSGQETQYF
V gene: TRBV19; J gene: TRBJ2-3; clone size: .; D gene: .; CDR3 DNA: TGTGCCAGTACCACAGATACGCAGTATTTT; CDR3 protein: CASTTDTQYF
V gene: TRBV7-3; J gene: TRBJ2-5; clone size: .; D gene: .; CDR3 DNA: TGTGCCAGCAGCTTAAGTCCAGGGGCAGGTGAGCAGTACTTC; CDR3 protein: CASSLSPGAGEQYF
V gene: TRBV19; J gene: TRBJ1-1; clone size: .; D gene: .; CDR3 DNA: TGTGCCAGTAGTATCTGGGAGAACACTGAAGCTTTCTTT; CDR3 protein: CASSIWENTEAFF
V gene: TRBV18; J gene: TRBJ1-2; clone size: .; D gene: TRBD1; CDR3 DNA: TGTGCCAGCTCACCACCCGGACAGGGACCGTATGGCTACACCTTC; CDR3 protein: CASSPPGQGPYGYTF
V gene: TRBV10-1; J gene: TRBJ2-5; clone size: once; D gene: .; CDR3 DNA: TGCGCCAGCAGTGGGGGGGAAGGGGGCTTGTACCAAGAGACCCAGTACTTC; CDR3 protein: CASSGGEGGLYQETQYF
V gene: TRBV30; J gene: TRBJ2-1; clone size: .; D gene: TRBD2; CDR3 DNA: TGTGCCTGGAGCCCACTAGCGGGACCCCATGAGCAGTTCTTC; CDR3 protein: CAWSPLAGPHEQFF
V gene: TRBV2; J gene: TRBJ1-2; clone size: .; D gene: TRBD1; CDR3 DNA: TGTGCCAGCAGTTTCTCTACCTTAGGACAGGGGGCAGGCGGCTACACCTTC; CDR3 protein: CASSFSTLGQGAGGYTF
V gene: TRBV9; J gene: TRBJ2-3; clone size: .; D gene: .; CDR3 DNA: TGTGCCAGCAGCGTAGGGGTAGGGACTTCAGATACGCAGTATTTT; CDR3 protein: CASSVGVGTSDTQYF
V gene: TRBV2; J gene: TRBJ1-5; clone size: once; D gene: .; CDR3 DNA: TGTGCCAGCACCCAGGAGGCAGTGAGCAATCAGCCCCAGCATTTT; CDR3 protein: CASTQEAVSNQPQHF
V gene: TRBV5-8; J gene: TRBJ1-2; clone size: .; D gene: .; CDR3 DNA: TGTGCCAGCAGCTTGTTGCAGGGGACGTTTGGCTACACCTTC; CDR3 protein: CASSLLQGTFGYTF
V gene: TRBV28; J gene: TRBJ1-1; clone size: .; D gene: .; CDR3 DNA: TGTGCCAGCAGTCCTAGGGGGACGGGGACCACTGAAGCTTTCTTT; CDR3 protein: CASSPRGTGTTEAFF
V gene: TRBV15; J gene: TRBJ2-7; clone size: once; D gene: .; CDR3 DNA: TGTGCCACCAGCATTACAGGTGCTGGGGGCTACGAGCAGTACTTC; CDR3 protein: CATSITGAGGYEQYF
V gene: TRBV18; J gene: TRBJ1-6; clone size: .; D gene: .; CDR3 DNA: TGTGCCAGCTCCCCTACTCAGGGAGGCGGTTCACCCCTCCACTTT; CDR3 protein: CASSPTQGGGSPLHF
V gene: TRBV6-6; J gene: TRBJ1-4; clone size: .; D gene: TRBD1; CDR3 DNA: TGTGCCAGCAGTTTGGGACAGGGAAGAGAAAAACTGTTTTTT; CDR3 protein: CASSLGQGREKLFF
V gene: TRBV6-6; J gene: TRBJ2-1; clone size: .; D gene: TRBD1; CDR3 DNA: TGTGCCAGCAGTTACCCACCGGGACAGGGTGCGTTTGGGCAGTTCTTC; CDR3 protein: CASSYPPGQGAFGQFF
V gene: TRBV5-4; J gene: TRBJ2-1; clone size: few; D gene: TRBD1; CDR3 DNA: TGTGCCAGCAGCTTTACAGGGGGTTCCTACAATGAGCAGTTCTTC; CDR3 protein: CASSFTGGSYNEQFF
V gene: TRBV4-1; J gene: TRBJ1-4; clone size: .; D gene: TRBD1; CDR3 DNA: TGCGCCAGCAGCCTGACAGGGGAGACTAATGAAAAACTGTTTTTT; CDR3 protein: CASSLTGETNEKLFF
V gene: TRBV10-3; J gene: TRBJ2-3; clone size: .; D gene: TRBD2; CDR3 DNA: TGTGCCATCAGTCGGACTAGCGGGGGGGAAGGAGATACGCAGTATTTT; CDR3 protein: CAISRTSGGEGDTQYF
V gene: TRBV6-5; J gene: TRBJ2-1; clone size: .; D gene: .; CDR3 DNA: TGTGCCAGCAGCGTGGTAGCCTACAATGAGCAGTTCTTC; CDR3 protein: CASSVVAYNEQFF
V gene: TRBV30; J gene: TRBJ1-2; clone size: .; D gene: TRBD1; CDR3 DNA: TGTGCCTGGAGTGTTGGGACAGGGAATGGCTACACCTTC; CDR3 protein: CAWSVGTGNGYTF
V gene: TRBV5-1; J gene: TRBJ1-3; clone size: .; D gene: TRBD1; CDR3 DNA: TGCGCCAGCTATCCTGGACAGGGATTCGCCTCTGGAAACACCATATATTTT; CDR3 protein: CASYPGQGFASGNTIYF
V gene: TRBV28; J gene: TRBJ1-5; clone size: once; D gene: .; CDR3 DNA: TGTGCCAGCAGCTTAGGACCCCACCAGTTCTCTCATTTT; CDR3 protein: CASSLGPHQFSHF
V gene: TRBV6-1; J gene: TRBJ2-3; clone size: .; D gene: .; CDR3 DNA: TGTGCCAGCAGTGGTGCATTCTCTGTCACAGATACGCAGTATTTT; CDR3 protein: CASSGAFSVTDTQYF
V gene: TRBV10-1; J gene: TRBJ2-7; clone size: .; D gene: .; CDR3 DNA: TGCGCCAGCAGTCGGGCCGGAGGTGGGGAGCAGTACTTC; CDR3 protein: CASSRAGGGEQYF
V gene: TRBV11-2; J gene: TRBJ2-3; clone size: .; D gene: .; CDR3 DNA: TGTGCCAGCAGCTTAGATTCTTTCGCAGATACGCAGTATTTT; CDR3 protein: CASSLDSFADTQYF
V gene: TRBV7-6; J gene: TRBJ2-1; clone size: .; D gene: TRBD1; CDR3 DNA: TGTGCCAGCAGCTCGGCCCCCCCGTCTGGACAGGGGTTTTACAATGAGCAGTTCTTC; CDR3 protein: CASSSAPPSGQGFYNEQFF
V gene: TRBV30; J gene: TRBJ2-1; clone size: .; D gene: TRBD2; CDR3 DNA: TGTGCCTGCCACCCAAGCGGGAGCCATGAGCAGTTCTTC; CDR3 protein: CACHPSGSHEQFF
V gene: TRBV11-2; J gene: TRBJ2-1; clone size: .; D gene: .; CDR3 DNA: TGTGCCAGCAGCCCGAGGGGCGAGCAGTTCTTC; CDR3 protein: CASSPRGEQFF
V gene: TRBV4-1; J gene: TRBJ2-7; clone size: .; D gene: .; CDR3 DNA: TGCGCCAGCGGGACCTTCTACGAGCAGTACTTC; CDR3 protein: CASGTFYEQYF
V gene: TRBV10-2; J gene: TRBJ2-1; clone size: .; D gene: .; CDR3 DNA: TGCGCCAGCAGTGACCGAACCAATGAGCAGTTCTTC; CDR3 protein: CASSDRTNEQFF
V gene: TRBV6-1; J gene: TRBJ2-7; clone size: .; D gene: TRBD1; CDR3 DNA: TGTGCCAGCAGTATCCGGGACAGGGGCTACGAGCAGTACTTC; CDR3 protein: CASSIRDRGYEQYF
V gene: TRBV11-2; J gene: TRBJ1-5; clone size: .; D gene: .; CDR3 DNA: TGTGCCAGCAGCCTTAGTCCGTTCAATCAGCCCCAGCATTTT; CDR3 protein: CASSLSPFNQPQHF
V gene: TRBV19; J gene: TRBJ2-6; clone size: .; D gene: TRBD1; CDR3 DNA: TGTGCCACCGCGACAGGGGACCACTCTGGGGCCAACGTCCTGACTTTC; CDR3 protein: CATATGDHSGANVLTF
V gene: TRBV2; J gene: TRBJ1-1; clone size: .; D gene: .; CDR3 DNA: TGTGCCAGCAGTGAAGTTCCGGGTGAAGCTTTCTTT; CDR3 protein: CASSEVPGEAFF
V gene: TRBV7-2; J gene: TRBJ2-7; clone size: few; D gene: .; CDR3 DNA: TGTGCCAGCGGGACGGGGCGGTACGAGCAGTACTTC; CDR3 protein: CASGTGRYEQYF